The 32 T cell receptor beta chains below were found in one sample sequenced in a study of blood T cell repertoires in COVID-19. Generated by immunoSEQ multiplex PCR, the TCRdb table keeps only in-frame clones and is missing some. In the table there are roughly 260,000 clones, roughly nine tenths of which are singletons. The specimen was PBMCs or T cells enriched from blood (not recorded which). The receptors come from a human donor in a cohort exposed to, infected with or recovered from COVID-19 (not recorded which). The donor label of this sample is uncertain.

This sequence joins TRBV7-6 and TRBJ1-3; 10 nucleotides align to TRBD1. Germline V lookup: CDR1 SGHVS, CDR2 FNYEAQ. Trimming cost V 1 base and J 1 base; bases outside gene matches: 1. The CDR3 is 16 amino acids. In DNA form, the CDR3 reads TGTGCCAGCAGCTTAGGGACAGGGGGTTCTGGAAACACCATATATTTT. It specifies CASSLGTGGSGNTIYF.

This clone is a singleton in its sample. The chain is built from TRBV7-9 and TRBJ1-1, with 9 positions matching TRBD1. Germline values: CDR1 SEHNR, CDR2 FQNEAQ (reference sequence). Trimming took 5 bases from V and 4 from J; bases not matched to a gene: 8. The CDR3 has 15 residues. This CDR3 is CASSITGGIGTEAFF. The CDR3 DNA sequence: TGTGCCAGCAGCATTACAGGGGGCATAGGCACTGAAGCTTTCTTT.

The J gene is TRBJ1-4, the V gene TRBV6-5, with D unclear. The CDR3 extends over 12 amino acids. V dropped 4 bases and J dropped 4 bases, with 4 bases sitting between them. Germline values: CDR1 MNHEY, CDR2 SVGAGI. The CDR3 reads CASSSLNEKLFF. The CDR3 DNA is TGTGCCAGCAGTTCTCTTAATGAAAAACTGTTTTTT.

This clone was seen only once. The V gene is TRBV7-9, the J gene TRBJ1-1, with TRBD1 matching over 8 bases. J was trimmed by 1 base and V by 3 bases; bases with no gene match: 4. CDR3 length equals 15 residues. Germline CDR1 SEHNR, CDR2 FQNEAQ (reference sequence). CDR3 sequence (DNA): TGTGCCAGCAGCTTGGTACAGGGGGAGAACACTGAAGCTTTCTTT. The encoded protein is CASSLVQGENTEAFF.

This clone has more than one count but fewer than ten. The rearrangement links TRBV12-3 or TRBV12-4 to TRBJ2-7, with a possible D match to TRBD2 (6 bases). V was clipped by 3 bases and J by 4 bases, with 10 bases between them. This CDR3 has 13 residues. DNA of the CDR3: TGTGCCAGCAGTTTCCGCGCGGGGTACGAGCAGTACTTC. This gives the protein CASSFRAGYEQYF.

This sequence joins TRBV5-4 and TRBJ1-6; D remains ambiguous. This CDR3 region has 18 residues. The ends were cut back, 3 bases at V and 7 bases at J, with 23 bases in the middle. Germline loops: CDR1 SGHNT, CDR2 YYREEE (reference sequence). Written as DNA, the CDR3 is TGTGCCAGCAGCTCTCCATCCCCAACTTTGCCGGGGAATTCACCCCTCCACTTT. Amino acid sequence: CASSSPSPTLPGNSPLHF.

The V gene is TRBV30, the J gene TRBJ1-4, with TRBD1 as a possible D gene (6 bases). The CDR3 consists of 12 residues. V was cut by 3 bases and J by 7 bases, with 9 bases left in between. Germline V gene lookup returns CDR1 GTSNPN and CDR2 SVGIG (reference sequence). This CDR3 is CAWSRGSEKLFF. CDR3 DNA sequence: TGTGCCTGGAGCAGGGGAAGTGAAAAACTGTTTTTT.

The rearrangement joins TRBV7-3 to TRBJ2-5; maybe TRBD1 (6 bases). This CDR3 region has 13 residues. CDR1 SGHTA and CDR2 FQGTGA come from the germline V gene. With 5 bases removed from V and 2 bases from J, the gap between germline ends came to 9 bases. The CDR3 spells CASSRTEQETQYF. The CDR3 nucleotides are TGTGCCAGCAGCCGGACAGAACAAGAGACCCAGTACTTC.

The chain carries TRBV11-2 and TRBJ2-7; TRBD2 matches at 10 bases. The germline CDR1 and CDR2 sequences are SGHAT and FQNNGV. V lost 5 bases and J lost 0; bases outside the gene matches: 7. The CDR3 covers 16 residues. The CDR3 DNA follows: TGTGCCAGCAGCCGAATAGCGGGGGGTAGCTCCTACGAGCAGTACTTC. Translated: CASSRIAGGSSYEQYF.

The rearrangement uses TRBV11-1 and TRBJ2-1; D is unclear. The germline CDR1 and CDR2 sequences are SGHAT and FQDESV (reference sequence). CDR3 size: 12 residues. The V end was cut by 5 bases, the J end by 6 bases, with 8 bases between. CDR3 in DNA: TGTGCCAGCAGCGCGGCATTCAATGAGCAGTTCTTC. The encoded protein is CASSAAFNEQFF. Combining the CDR3 with reference TRBV11-1 and TRBJ2-1 gives the whole variable domain EAEVAQSPRYKITEKSQAVAFWCDPISGHATLYWYRQILGQGPELLVQFQDESVVDDSQLPKDRFSAERLKGVDSTLKIQPAELGDSAMYLCASSAAFNEQFFGPGTRLTVL.

The gene calls are TRBV7-2 and TRBJ2-2; 9 nucleotides agree with TRBD2. CDR3 length: 19 amino acids. Unmatched junction bases numbered 10, after V lost 2 bases and J lost 0 bases. Per the germline V gene, CDR1 is SGHTA and CDR2 is FQGNSA. The CDR3 bases are TGTGCCAGCAGCTTAAGTGAAGCGGGGGGTATTACGAACACCGGGGAGCTGTTTTTT. Translation gives CASSLSEAGGITNTGELFF.

The CDR3 DNA sequence: TGTGCCAGCAGCTTCGACTGGCGGGGGACAGATACGCAGTATTTT. Encoded protein: CASSFDWRGTDTQYF. The V call is TRBV5-6, the J call TRBJ2-3; the match to TRBD2 covers 7 bases. The CDR3 consists of 15 residues. The J segment lost 3 bases and the V segment lost 2 bases, leaving 6 bases of the junction unmatched. CDR1 and CDR2 (germline): SGHDT, YYEEEE.

The chain carries TRBV11-2 and TRBJ2-7; 8 positions match TRBD1. V shed 7 bases, J shed 7 bases, and the junction held 12 bases outside the gene matches. The CDR3 consists of 14 residues. CDR1 is SGHAT and CDR2 is FQNNGV in the germline V gene. The CDR3 coding sequence is TGTGCCAGCACCCCCCGGACAGGGATGGGTGAGCAGTACTTC. Translated, it gives CASTPRTGMGEQYF. Based on the CDR3 plus reference TRBV11-2 and TRBJ2-7, the full variable domain is EAGVAQSPRYKIIEKRQSVAFWCNPISGHATLYWYQQILGQGPKLLIQFQNNGVVDDSQLPKDRFSAERLKGVDSTLKIQPAKLEDSAVYLCASTPRTGMGEQYFGPGTRLTVT.

CDR3 loop: CASRDSFYEQYF. In DNA, the CDR3 is TGTGCCAGCAGGGACAGTTTCTACGAGCAGTACTTC. The chain uses TRBV2 and TRBJ2-7; possible D gene TRBD1, 6 bases. V was pared by 6 bases and J by 3 bases, with 9 bases between. CDR1 and CDR2 (germline): SNHLY, FYNNEI. This CDR3 contains 12 residues.

V usage is TRBV11-2 and J usage is TRBJ2-7; possibly TRBD1 for D (6 bases). Germline V gives CDR1 SGHAT, CDR2 FQNNGV. The V and J ends lost 5 bases and 9 bases respectively, with 11 bases between them. The CDR3 totals 11 residues. CDR3 nucleotide sequence: TGTGCCAGCAGCCCCTCGACAGGGCAGTACTTC. Its protein is CASSPSTGQYF.

The rearrangement uses TRBV11-2 and TRBJ2-7; D may be TRBD1 (6 bases). Germline assignment: CDR1 SGHAT and CDR2 FQNNGV. Trimming took 6 bases from V and 3 from J, leaving 15 bases between them. The length of the CDR3 is 14 residues. The CDR3 here is CASSGTGTSYEQYF. Written as DNA, the CDR3 is TGTGCCAGCAGTGGAACCGGGACAAGCTACGAGCAGTACTTC.

The V and J genes are TRBV14 and TRBJ1-2; 7 nucleotides align to TRBD1. Per the germline V gene, CDR1 is SGHDN and CDR2 is FVKESK. The CDR3 has 15 residues. The trim removed 4 bases at V and 3 bases at J, leaving 8 bases unmatched. For the CDR3, the DNA is TGTGCCAGCAGCCTTACAGGGGTCGGTGACTATGGCTACACCTTC. Translation: CASSLTGVGDYGYTF. The full variable domain, in which reference TRBV14 and TRBJ1-2 provide the parts outside the CDR3, is EAGVTQFPSHSVIEKGQTVTLRCDPISGHDNLYWYRRVMGKEIKFLLHFVKESKQDESGMPNNRFLAERTGGTYSTLKVQPAELEDSGVYFCASSLTGVGDYGYTFGSGTRLTVV.

This clone was counted a single time. This chain joins TRBV12-3 or TRBV12-4 and TRBJ1-5; possibly TRBD1 for D (5 bases). The CDR3 covers 13 residues. The ends were cut back, 3 bases at V and 9 bases at J, with 12 bases in the middle. The DNA of the CDR3 is TGTGCCAGCAGTTTTAGAGACGGGGGGCCCCAGCATTTT. Its protein is CASSFRDGGPQHF.

This clone was seen once. This chain uses TRBV2 with TRBJ2-3; D ambiguous. The germline gives CDR1 SNHLY, CDR2 FYNNEI. With 3 bases removed from V and 1 base from J, the gap between germline ends came to 8 bases. The CDR3 is 14 amino acids. The CDR3 coding sequence is TGTGCCAGCAGTGATAAGCTGCGCACAGATACGCAGTATTTT. Its protein is CASSDKLRTDTQYF.

This clone was counted a few times. The CDR3 coding sequence is TGTGCCACAGCTAGGGGGGGGGCCCCAGATACGCAGTATTTT. Translated: CATARGGAPDTQYF. The J gene is TRBJ2-3, the V gene TRBV19; a possible D gene is TRBD2 (7 bases). Germline lookup yields CDR1 LNHDA and CDR2 SQIVND (reference sequence). This CDR3 comprises 14 residues. V gave up 10 bases and J gave up 4 bases, with 18 bases separating them.

The rearrangement joins TRBV7-2 to TRBJ1-1; 8 bases match TRBD1. The CDR3 runs to 15 residues. Germline V gene data show CDR1 as SGHTA and CDR2 as FQGNSA. After removal of 4 bases from V and 4 bases from J, the junction contained 8 bases not matched to a gene. This chain's CDR3 is CASSSRQGTGTEAFF. CDR3 coding DNA: TGTGCCAGCAGCTCAAGACAGGGGACGGGCACTGAAGCTTTCTTT.

The rearrangement uses TRBV4-3 and TRBJ2-1, with TRBD2 matching over 8 bases. V lost 0 bases and J lost 3; bases outside the gene matches: 7. Germline assignment: CDR1 LGHNA and CDR2 YSLEER. This CDR3 contains 17 residues. The CDR3 DNA reads TGCGCCAGCAGCCAAGATCTCGGCGGGGGGCTCTACAATGAGCAGTTCTTC. This encodes CASSQDLGGGLYNEQFF.

The V gene is TRBV27, the J gene TRBJ1-6; D gene ambiguous. The CDR3 sequence is 14 residues long. Trimming pared 4 bases from V and 1 base from J, leaving 5 bases between. In germline, CDR1 is MNHEY, CDR2 SMNVEV (reference sequence). This chain's CDR3 is CASSSGSYNSPLHF. CDR3 DNA sequence: TGTGCCAGCAGTTCAGGTTCCTATAATTCACCCCTCCACTTT.

This clone was counted a single time. The chain combines TRBV4-3 with TRBJ1-2; 7 bases match TRBD1. Per germline, CDR1 LGHNA and CDR2 YSLEER. The ends lost 4 bases at V and 3 bases at J; junction bases unmatched: 5. The CDR3 is 14 amino acids. The CDR3 nucleotides are TGCGCCAGCAGCCCCCGCAGGGGGGACTATGGCTACACCTTC. It codes for CASSPRRGDYGYTF.

The rearrangement joins TRBV11-2 to TRBJ2-5; 7 nucleotides agree with TRBD2. The ends lost 4 bases at V and 1 base at J; junction bases unmatched: 3. The germline V gene encodes CDR1 SGHAT and CDR2 FQNNGV. The CDR3 has 14 residues. The CDR3 coding sequence is TGTGCCAGCAGCTCTGGGGGGGGCCAAGAGACCCAGTACTTC. It translates to CASSSGGGQETQYF.

V gene TRBV28 combines with J gene TRBJ1-2; perhaps TRBD1 as D (5 bases). Germline V gene data show CDR1 as MDHEN and CDR2 as SYDVKM. V lost 6 bases and J 6 bases, leaving 26 bases between the germline ends. The CDR3 is 17 residues long. The CDR3, as DNA: TGTGCCAGCAGCTTTCCCCCGGGGCCGGGGGATAGGAATGGCTACACCTTC. As protein: CASSFPPGPGDRNGYTF.

The V call is TRBV30, the J call TRBJ1-5, with 7 nucleotides matching TRBD1. J lost 5 bases, V lost 5 bases, and 0 bases had no gene match. The CDR3 runs to 11 residues. Germline lookup yields CDR1 GTSNPN and CDR2 SVGIG (reference sequence). Written as DNA, the CDR3 is TGTGCCTGGGGACAGGATCAGCCCCAGCATTTT. Encoded protein: CAWGQDQPQHF.

The chain carries TRBV9 and TRBJ2-1; 15 nucleotides match TRBD2. The CDR3 sequence is 16 residues long. Trimming cost V 2 bases and J 7 bases; bases outside gene matches: 4. Germline V gene sequence: CDR1 SGDLS, CDR2 YYNGEE. The CDR3, as DNA: TGTGCCAGCAGCGTGGCGGGACTAGCGGGGGGTAATGAGCAGTTCTTC. It is translated as CASSVAGLAGGNEQFF.

The chain combines TRBV14 with TRBJ1-6; tentatively, D is TRBD1 (6 bases). V dropped 2 bases and J dropped 5 bases, with 10 bases sitting between them. This CDR3 has 15 residues. Germline lookup yields CDR1 SGHDN and CDR2 FVKESK. CDR3 residues: CASSQSGAHNSPLHF. The CDR3 region has the DNA TGTGCCAGCAGCCAATCAGGGGCCCATAATTCACCCCTCCACTTT.

The genes are TRBV5-6 and TRBJ1-2; 9 nucleotides line up with TRBD1. Per the germline V gene, CDR1 is SGHDT and CDR2 is YYEEEE. CDR3 length: 15 residues. With V trimmed by 2 bases and J by 4 bases, 6 bases remained unmatched. CDR3 sequence: CASSLAGQGSYGYTF. CDR3 bases: TGTGCCAGCAGCTTAGCAGGACAGGGGAGCTATGGCTACACCTTC. The full variable domain, with the rest looked up from reference TRBV5-6 and TRBJ1-2, is DAGVTQSPTHLIKTRGQQVTLRCSPKSGHDTVSWYQQALGQGPQFIFQYYEEEERQRGNFPDRFSGHQFPNYSSELNVNALLLGDSALYLCASSLAGQGSYGYTFGSGTRLTVV.

The chain has TRBV4-3 and TRBJ1-2; no reliable D call. The CDR3 is 16 residues long. The germline gives CDR1 LGHNA, CDR2 YSLEER. V lost 0 bases and J lost 1, with 12 bases in between. The CDR3 region is CASSQDGSRSNYGYTF. The CDR3, as DNA: TGCGCCAGCAGCCAAGACGGGTCAAGAAGTAACTATGGCTACACCTTC.

V gene TRBV7-9 combines with J gene TRBJ2-1; D is possibly TRBD2 (5 bases). Looked up from germline, CDR1 is SEHNR and CDR2 is FQNEAQ (reference sequence). This CDR3 spans 14 amino acids. V was shortened by 0 bases and J by 9 bases, with 12 bases between the two germline ends. The CDR3 coding sequence is TGTGCCAGCAGCTTAGCCGACCTAGCTTGTGAGCAGTTCTTC. As protein: CASSLADLACEQFF.